This TCR beta chain was recovered during a study of CD4 T cells in relation to SARS-CoV-2 and coronaviruses. Study context: After roughly 11 days of antigen culture, PBMC TCR beta CDR3s were sequenced.

The study, taken as a whole, reports: No crossreactivity against non-spike viral proteins was tested here.

CD4+ T cells from unexposed donors were obtained before the COVID-19 pandemic (2011-2018). The cells were cultured for under 13 days before CD4+ T cells were isolated. As cell numbers allowed, unexposed-donor CD4+ T cells faced SARS-CoV-2 S/N and four cold-coronavirus spikes. On days 3 and 7, cultures got half fresh IL-2 medium. Sequencing was performed with immunoSEQ multiplex PCR; in TCRdb, only in-frame clones are kept and a portion is missing. Of about 20,000 clones listed, around 67% are singletons. A note on this clone: Its antigen is still unknown.

This receptor was identified in a human donor in good health. The specimen sequenced was CD4+ T cells from PBMCs, cultured in vitro.

CDR3 in DNA: TGTGCCAGCAATTTGGGGGCAGGGGACATGAACACTGAAGCTTTCTTT. It specifies CASNLGAGDMNTEAFF. The chain has TRBV6-4 and TRBJ1-1; D might be TRBD1 (6 bases). V gave up 7 bases and J gave up 0 bases, with 18 bases separating them. The CDR3 is 16 residues long. Germline lookup yields CDR1 MRHNA and CDR2 SNTAGT.